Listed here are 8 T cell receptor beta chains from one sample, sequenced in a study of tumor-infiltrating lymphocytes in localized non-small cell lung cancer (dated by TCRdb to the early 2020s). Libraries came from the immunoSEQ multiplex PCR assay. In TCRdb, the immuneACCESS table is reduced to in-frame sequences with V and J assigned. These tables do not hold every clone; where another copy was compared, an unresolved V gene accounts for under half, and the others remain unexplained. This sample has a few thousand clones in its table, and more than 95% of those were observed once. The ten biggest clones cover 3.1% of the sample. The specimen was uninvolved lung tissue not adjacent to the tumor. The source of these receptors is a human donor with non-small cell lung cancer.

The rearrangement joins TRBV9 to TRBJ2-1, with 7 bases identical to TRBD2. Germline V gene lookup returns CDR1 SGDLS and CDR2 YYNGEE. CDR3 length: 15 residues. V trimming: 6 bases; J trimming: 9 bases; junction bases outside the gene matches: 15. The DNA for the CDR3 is TGTGCCAGCATGCCCGGGACTACTAATCAGGGTGAGCAGTTCTTC. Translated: CASMPGTTNQGEQFF. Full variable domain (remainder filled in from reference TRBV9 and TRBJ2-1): DSGVTQTPKHLITATGQRVTLRCSPRSGDLSVYWYQQSLDQGLQFLIQYYNGEERAKGNILERFSAQQFPDLHSELNLSSLELGDSALYFCASMPGTTNQGEQFFGPGTRLTVL.

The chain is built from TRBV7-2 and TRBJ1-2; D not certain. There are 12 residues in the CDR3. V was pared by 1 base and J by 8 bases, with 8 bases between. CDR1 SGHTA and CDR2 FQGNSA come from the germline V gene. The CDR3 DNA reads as TGTGCCAGCAGCTTAGGGCCTGGCGGCTACACCTTC. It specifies CASSLGPGGYTF.

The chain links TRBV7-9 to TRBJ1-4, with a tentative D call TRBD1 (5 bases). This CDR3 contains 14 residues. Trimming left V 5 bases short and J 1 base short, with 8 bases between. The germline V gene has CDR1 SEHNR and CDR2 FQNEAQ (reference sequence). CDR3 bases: TGTGCCAGCAGCGTCAGGGAAACTAATGAAAAACTGTTTTTT. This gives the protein CASSVRETNEKLFF.

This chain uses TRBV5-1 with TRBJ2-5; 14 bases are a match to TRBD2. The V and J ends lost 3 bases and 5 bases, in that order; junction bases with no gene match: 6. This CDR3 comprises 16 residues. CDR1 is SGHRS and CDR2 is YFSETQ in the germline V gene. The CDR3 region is CASSWGTSGREETQYF. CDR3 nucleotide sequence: TGCGCCAGCAGCTGGGGGACTAGCGGGAGAGAGGAGACCCAGTACTTC.

This chain's CDR3 is CASLIRTGDYGYTF. Here the CDR3 DNA reads TGTGCCAGCTTGATTAGGACAGGCGATTATGGCTACACCTTC. This chain uses TRBV2 with TRBJ1-2, with TRBD1 matching 7 bases. J lost 5 bases, V lost 8 bases, and 11 bases had no gene match. The germline gives CDR1 SNHLY, CDR2 FYNNEI. The CDR3 length is 14 residues.

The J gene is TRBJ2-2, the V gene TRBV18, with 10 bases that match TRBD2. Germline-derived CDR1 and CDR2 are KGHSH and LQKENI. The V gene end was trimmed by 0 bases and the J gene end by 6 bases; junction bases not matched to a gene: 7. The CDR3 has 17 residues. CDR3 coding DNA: TGTGCCAGCTCACCACCGCTAGCGGGAGCGGTCGCCGGGGAGCTGTTTTTT. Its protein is CASSPPLAGAVAGELFF.

The CDR3 region is CASSPGAGGDTQYF. Here the CDR3 DNA reads TGCGCCAGCAGCCCCGGGGCAGGGGGAGATACGCAGTATTTT. The chain couples TRBV5-1 to TRBJ2-3; 7 bases are a match to TRBD1. This CDR3 comprises 14 residues. The germline CDR1 and CDR2 sequences are SGHRS and YFSETQ. V dropped 4 bases and J dropped 5; count of bases not matched to a gene: 7.

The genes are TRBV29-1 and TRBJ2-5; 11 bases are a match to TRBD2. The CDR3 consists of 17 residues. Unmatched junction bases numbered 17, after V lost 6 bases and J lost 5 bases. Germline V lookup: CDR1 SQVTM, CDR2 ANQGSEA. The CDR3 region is CSVGVMRPSGGLETQYF. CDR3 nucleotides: TGCAGCGTGGGGGTTATGAGGCCTAGCGGGGGGCTGGAGACCCAGTACTTC.